Shown below are 29 T cell receptor beta chains from a single sample sequenced in a study of blood T cells in healthy people across ages. Alongside a J-beta primer mix, a sample-barcoded 5' primer served in a second PCR lasting roughly 6 to 11 cycles. From the 5' RACE reads, TCRdb called clonotypes with MiXCR, one entry per CDR3 protein. Of approximately 1.5 million distinct CDR3 sequences listed, roughly two fifths are singletons. The sequenced sample was blood. The receptors here all came from a woman between 18 and 29 years old in good health.

This clonotype appeared a few times. The chain combines TRBV6-8 with TRBJ2-3; TRBD1 matches at 9 bases. The CDR3 totals 15 residues. J gave up 3 bases and V 2 bases, and 3 bases lay outside the gene matches. Germline V gene lookup returns CDR1 MNHGY and CDR2 SAAAGT. The CDR3 loop reads CASSYRTGETDTQYF. The CDR3 coding sequence is TGTGCCAGCAGTTACAGGACAGGGGAGACAGATACGCAGTATTTT.

The V gene is TRBV11-2, the J gene TRBJ2-1; 10 bases map to TRBD2. CDR3 size: 17 residues. Germline V lookup: CDR1 SGHAT, CDR2 FQNNGV. With 5 bases clipped from V and 2 bases from J, the junction kept 9 bases outside the gene matches. The CDR3 DNA reads TGTGCCAGCAGCCCACCCCAGCGGGGGGGCCCCTACAATGAGCAGTTCTTC. It is translated as CASSPPQRGGPYNEQFF.

There are a few counts of this clonotype. The V call is TRBV9, the J call TRBJ2-7; D not resolved. The ends were cut back, 5 bases at V and 0 bases at J, with 12 bases in the middle. The length of the CDR3 is 14 residues. Germline loops: CDR1 SGDLS, CDR2 YYNGEE. As DNA, the CDR3 is TGTGCCAGCAGTCCCCAAAGGGCCTCCTACGAGCAGTACTTC. Translation gives CASSPQRASYEQYF.

This clonotype was observed a few times. V usage is TRBV7-4 and J usage is TRBJ1-4, with D possibly TRBD1 on 6 matching bases. CDR1 SGHVT and CDR2 SQSDAQ come from the germline V gene. The CDR3 extends over 17 amino acids. V gave up 8 bases and J gave up 3 bases, with 22 bases separating them. The CDR3 loop reads CASRLVGGEGSNEKLFF. The CDR3 coding sequence is TGTGCCAGCCGACTCGTGGGGGGCGAGGGGTCTAATGAAAAACTGTTTTTT.

This chain uses TRBV20-1 with TRBJ1-2; D gene ambiguous. Between the trimmed V and J ends, which lost 7 bases and 8 bases, there was a span of 23 bases. This CDR3 is 14 amino acids long. Germline CDR1 DFQATT, CDR2 SNEGSKA (reference sequence). The CDR3 loop is CSGPLRGPGVGYTF. The CDR3 DNA reads TGCAGTGGCCCCCTCCGAGGACCCGGGGTCGGCTACACCTTC.

The chain is built from TRBV7-2 and TRBJ2-1, with D uncertain. Per germline, CDR1 SGHTA and CDR2 FQGNSA. The germline V and J ends were trimmed by 3 bases and 13 bases, with 16 bases remaining between them. This CDR3 contains 13 residues. The CDR3, as DNA: TGTGCCAGCAGCTTTAACATACTCGAGACTCAGTTCTTC. Encoded protein: CASSFNILETQFF.

This clonotype was counted only a few times. The rearrangement links TRBV6-2 or TRBV6-3 to TRBJ1-5, with D perhaps TRBD1 (5 bases). CDR1 and CDR2 (germline): MNHEY, SVGEGT. V was clipped by 8 bases and J by 1 base, with 18 bases between them. The CDR3 length is 16 residues. DNA of the CDR3: TGTGCCAGCCACCCTCGCGGGGGAAGGAGCAATCAGCCCCAGCATTTT. Translation gives CASHPRGGRSNQPQHF.

The genes are TRBV4-3 and TRBJ2-3; D unclear. The CDR3 extends over 14 amino acids. Germline-derived CDR1 and CDR2 are LGHNA and YSLEER. Trimming pared 4 bases from V and 4 bases from J, leaving 12 bases between. Here the CDR3 reads CASSPLGYADTQYF. For the CDR3, the DNA is TGCGCCAGCAGCCCATTGGGCTATGCAGATACGCAGTATTTT.

The count of this clonotype is one. This chain uses TRBV6-2 or TRBV6-3 with TRBJ2-4; D gene ambiguous. The closer fit of TRBJ2-7 to the DNA end suggests the J call may be wrong. CDR1 and CDR2 (germline): MNHEY, SVGEGT. The length of the CDR3 is 15 residues. CDR3 region: CASSYCRWQSYEQYF. CDR3 bases: TGTGCCAGCAGTTACTGCCGGTGGCAAAGCTACGAGCAGTACTTC.

This chain uses TRBV12-3 or TRBV12-4 with TRBJ1-5, with D possibly matching TRBD1 (6 bases). The length of the CDR3 is 12 residues. V was cut by 3 bases and J by 11 bases, with 11 bases left in between. CDR3 loop: CASSLGGPAQHF. The CDR3 bases are TGTGCCAGCAGTTTGGGGGGGCCGGCCCAGCATTTT.

The rearrangement joins TRBV7-9 to TRBJ2-5; weak D call: TRBD1 (6 bases). Per germline, CDR1 SEHNR and CDR2 FQNEAQ (reference sequence). Trimming stripped 5 bases from V and 2 bases from J, with 12 bases between. The CDR3 covers 14 residues. The CDR3 spells CASSPITGQETQYF. For the CDR3, the DNA is TGTGCCAGCAGCCCAATAACAGGGCAAGAGACCCAGTACTTC.

The chain carries TRBV11-2 and TRBJ2-1; D might be TRBD1 or TRBD2, each matching 5 bases. The V end was cut by 5 bases, the J end by 9 bases, with 11 bases between. CDR1 SGHAT and CDR2 FQNNGV come from the germline V gene. The CDR3 consists of 12 residues. DNA of the CDR3: TGTGCCAGCAGCCTCAGGGACCCTGAGCAGTTCTTC. Encoded protein: CASSLRDPEQFF.

This clonotype was picked up a small number of times. The CDR3 is CASGARQPQHF. The DNA of the CDR3 is TGTGCCAGCGGGGCGCGTCAGCCCCAGCATTTT. This chain uses TRBV28 with TRBJ1-5, with a weak D call TRBD1 (5 bases). Deletions cut 8 bases from V and 6 bases from J, with 8 bases between. The CDR3 totals 11 residues. Germline V lookup: CDR1 MDHEN, CDR2 SYDVKM.

This clonotype was seen more than once but under ten times. This sequence joins TRBV6-5 and TRBJ1-2; the D is unclear. The CDR3 sequence is 12 residues long. Looked up from germline, CDR1 is MNHEY and CDR2 is SVGAGI. Trimming took 6 bases from V and 2 from J, leaving 7 bases between them. The CDR3 reads CASRKGNYGYTF. Written as DNA, the CDR3 is TGTGCCAGCAGGAAAGGGAACTATGGCTACACCTTC.

This clonotype was counted between two and nine times. CDR3 DNA sequence: TGTGCCAGCAGCGTCCGGGACAGATATTCCACCGGGGAGCTGTTTTTT. It codes for CASSVRDRYSTGELFF. The chain couples TRBV4-2 to TRBJ2-2; 7 nucleotides match TRBD1. This CDR3 has 16 residues. Trimming took 5 bases from V and 4 from J; bases not matched to a gene: 10. Germline CDR1 reads LGHNA; CDR2 reads YNFKEQ.

With respect to this clonotype: Its ends do not fully match the called genes, so a read error is possible. V gene TRBV27 combines with J gene TRBJ2-4, with D maybe TRBD1 (7 bases). Germline V CDR1 and CDR2: MNHEY, SMNVEV (reference sequence). The CDR3 consists of 15 residues. CDR3 DNA: TGTGCCAGCAGTTTATCGGGGGGACAGAGGGACATTCGGTACTTC. It specifies CASSLSGGQRDIRYF.

The chain has TRBV27 and TRBJ2-2; D is unclear. CDR1 is MNHEY, CDR2 SMNVEV, per germline (reference sequence). Trimming took off 5 bases at V and 0 bases at J, with 13 bases between the two ends. CDR3 length equals 16 residues. DNA of the CDR3: TGTGCCAGCAGTCCCGGCTCGCCGACGAACACCGGGGAGCTGTTTTTT. This codes for CASSPGSPTNTGELFF.

The gene calls are TRBV6-5 and TRBJ2-7; D not certain. V lost 2 bases and J 2 bases, leaving 13 bases between the germline ends. CDR1 is MNHEY, CDR2 SVGAGI, per germline. The length of the CDR3 is 15 residues. CDR3 in amino acids: CASSYMDGPAYEQYF. CDR3 sequence (DNA): TGTGCCAGCAGTTACATGGACGGGCCCGCCTACGAGCAGTACTTC.

This clonotype came up a few times. CDR3 protein: CASSLGRVDTGELFF. For the CDR3, the DNA is TGCGCCAGCAGCTTGGGTAGGGTCGACACCGGGGAGCTGTTTTTT. This sequence joins TRBV5-1 and TRBJ2-2; D not certain. Looked up from germline, CDR1 is SGHRS and CDR2 is YFSETQ. The CDR3 is 15 residues long. V dropped 0 bases and J dropped 3 bases, with 9 bases sitting between them. The full variable domain, rest sourced from reference TRBV5-1 and TRBJ2-2, is KAGVTQTPRYLIKTRGQQVTLSCSPISGHRSVSWYQQTPGQGLQFLFEYFSETQRNKGNFPGRFSGRQFSNSRSEMNVSTLELGDSALYLCASSLGRVDTGELFFGEGSRLTVL.

The V call is TRBV6-2 or TRBV6-3, the J call TRBJ2-1; TRBD1 or TRBD2 may be the D gene (5 bases each). Trimming removed 6 bases from V and 3 bases from J, with 12 bases in between. This CDR3 region has 14 residues. Per the germline V gene, CDR1 is MNHEY and CDR2 is SVGEGT. As DNA, the CDR3 is TGTGCCAGCAGGGCCGGGACGGACTACAATGAGCAGTTCTTC. Translating it yields CASRAGTDYNEQFF.

The chain has TRBV4-2 and TRBJ2-1, with 11 bases that match TRBD2. This CDR3 spans 16 amino acids. Looked up from germline, CDR1 is LGHNA and CDR2 is YNFKEQ. V was clipped by 0 bases and J by 8 bases; unmatched bases: 6. The CDR3 DNA reads as TGTGCCAGCAGCCAAGAGGTAGCGGGGGGGAACGATGAGCAGTTCTTC. Protein sequence: CASSQEVAGGNDEQFF.

The chain couples TRBV12-3 or TRBV12-4 to TRBJ2-5; 10 bases are shared with TRBD2. Trimming took 5 bases from V and 3 from J; bases not matched to a gene: 6. The CDR3 totals 15 residues. CDR3 sequence reads: CASSKGTSAEETQYF. The CDR3 nucleotides read TGTGCCAGCAGTAAAGGGACTAGCGCAGAAGAGACCCAGTACTTC.

This sequence joins TRBV14 and TRBJ1-1; D not certain. The germline CDR1 and CDR2 sequences are SGHDN and FVKESK. The CDR3 is made up of 12 amino acids. V dropped 1 base and J dropped 7 bases, with 7 bases sitting between them. The CDR3 protein is CASSQVVHEAFF. DNA of the CDR3: TGTGCCAGCAGCCAAGTCGTTCATGAAGCTTTCTTT.

This chain connects TRBV15 to TRBJ2-1; 12 positions agree with TRBD2. Looked up from germline, CDR1 is LNHNV and CDR2 is YYDKDF (reference sequence). V shed 1 base, J shed 2 bases, and the junction held 9 bases outside the gene matches. The CDR3 is 19 residues long. CDR3 in DNA: TGTGCCACCAGCAGAGCACTAGCGGGGGGAAACCAAGCCTACAATGAGCAGTTCTTC. Amino acid sequence: CATSRALAGGNQAYNEQFF. Full variable domain (remainder filled in from reference TRBV15 and TRBJ2-1): DAMVIQNPRYQVTQFGKPVTLSCSQTLNHNVMYWYQQKSSQAPKLLFHYYDKDFNNEADTPDNFQSRRPNTSFCFLDIRSPGLGDTAMYLCATSRALAGGNQAYNEQFFGPGTRLTVL.

The genes are TRBV20-1 and TRBJ1-6, with a tentative D call TRBD1 (5 bases). V was clipped by 0 bases and J by 7 bases, with 10 bases between them. The V gene's germline CDR1 is DFQATT and CDR2 SNEGSKA (reference sequence). The CDR3 is made up of 14 amino acids. The CDR3: CSARDQGPNSPLHF. The CDR3 DNA reads as TGCAGTGCTAGAGATCAGGGTCCAAATTCACCCCTCCACTTT.

Ten or more counts support this clonotype. The chain uses TRBV6-5 and TRBJ2-3, with D unclear. Trimming pared 6 bases from V and 5 bases from J, leaving 12 bases between. The CDR3 extends over 13 amino acids. The germline CDR1 and CDR2 sequences are MNHEY and SVGAGI. CDR3 in amino acids: CASSQAFGDTQYF. The CDR3 DNA sequence: TGTGCCAGCAGCCAAGCGTTTGGAGATACGCAGTATTTT.

Only one count was recorded for this clonotype. J is TRBJ2-6 and V is TRBV5-1; D not certain. This CDR3 is 16 amino acids long. The V and J ends lost 2 bases and 0 bases respectively, with 9 bases between them. Germline V lookup: CDR1 SGHRS, CDR2 YFSETQ. CDR3 in amino acids: CASSLPGSSGANVLTF. Here the CDR3 DNA reads TGCGCCAGCAGCTTACCCGGATCCTCTGGGGCCAACGTCCTGACTTTC.

This clonotype was detected a few times. The V and J genes are TRBV24-1 and TRBJ2-1; the D gene is possibly TRBD1 (5 bases). The germline gives CDR1 KGHDR, CDR2 SFDVKD. The CDR3 spans 13 residues. V was clipped by 4 bases and J by 7 bases, with 10 bases between them. The CDR3 is CATSDYKGNEQFF. As DNA, the CDR3 is TGTGCCACCAGTGACTATAAGGGGAATGAGCAGTTCTTC.

This clonotype was detected a few times. V gene TRBV7-9 combines with J gene TRBJ2-1, with D possibly TRBD2 on 6 matching bases. Germline V gene data show CDR1 as SEHNR and CDR2 as FQNEAQ (reference sequence). CDR3 length: 16 residues. V dropped 5 bases and J dropped 0 bases, with 14 bases sitting between them. CDR3 residues: CASSPNSGLSYNEQFF. The CDR3 DNA follows: TGTGCCAGCAGCCCTAATAGCGGTCTCTCCTACAATGAGCAGTTCTTC. The whole variable domain, remainder taken from reference TRBV7-9 and TRBJ2-1, is DTGVSQNPRHKITKRGQNVTFRCDPISEHNRLYWYRQTLGQGPEFLTYFQNEAQLEKSRLLSDRFSAERPKGSFSTLEIQRTEQGDSAMYLCASSPNSGLSYNEQFFGPGTRLTVL.